This T cell receptor beta chain appears in the sequencing data of a study of molecular identifiers for immune sequencing clone quantification. Listed TCR primers, together with previously described methods, were used for the bulk TCR libraries. TCRdb re-analysed the PCR reads in MiXCR, keeping a single row per CDR3 protein. Of approximately 670,000 distinct CDR3 sequences listed, 20% are singletons. This clonotype was seen only a few times. V lost 7 bases to trimming and J lost 0 bases; unmatched junction nucleotides: 7. The V gene's germline CDR1 is MNHNS and CDR2 SASEGT. The CDR3 covers 15 residues.

Sequencing used naive CD8+ T cells from blood, with Jurkat cell RNA spiked in. The subset is: FACS-sorted CD8+CD4-CCR7+CD45RA+ naive T cells. This sequence joins TRBV6-1 and TRBJ1-2, with 8 bases matching TRBD1. The clonotype comes from a human donor in good health. Some libraries in this study had Jurkat cell RNA spiked in. In DNA form, the CDR3 reads TGTGCCAGCATGGCCAGGGGGCCTTCTAACTATGGCTACACCTTC. Amino acids: CASMARGPSNYGYTF.